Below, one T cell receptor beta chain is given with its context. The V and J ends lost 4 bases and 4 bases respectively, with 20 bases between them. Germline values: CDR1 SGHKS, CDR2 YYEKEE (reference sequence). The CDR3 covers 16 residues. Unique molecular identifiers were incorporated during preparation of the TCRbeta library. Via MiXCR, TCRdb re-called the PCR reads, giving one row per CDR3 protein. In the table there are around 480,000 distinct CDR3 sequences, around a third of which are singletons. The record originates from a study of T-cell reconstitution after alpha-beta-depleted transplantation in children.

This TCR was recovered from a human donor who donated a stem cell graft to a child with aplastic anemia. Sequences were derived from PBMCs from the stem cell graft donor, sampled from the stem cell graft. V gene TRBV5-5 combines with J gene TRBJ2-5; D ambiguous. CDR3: CASSPLIPGSGETQYF. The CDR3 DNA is TGTGCCAGCAGCCCCCTAATTCCAGGATCCGGAGAGACCCAGTACTTC.